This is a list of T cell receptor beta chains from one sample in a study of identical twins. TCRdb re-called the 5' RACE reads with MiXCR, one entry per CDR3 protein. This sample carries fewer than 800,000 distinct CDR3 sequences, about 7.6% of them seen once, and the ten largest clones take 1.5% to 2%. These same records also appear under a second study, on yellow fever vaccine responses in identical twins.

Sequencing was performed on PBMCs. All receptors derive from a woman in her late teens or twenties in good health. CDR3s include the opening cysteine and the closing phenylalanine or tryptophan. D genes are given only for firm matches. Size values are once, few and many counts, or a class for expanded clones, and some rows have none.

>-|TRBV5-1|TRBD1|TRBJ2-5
TGCGCCAGCATCGAGTCCGGGACAGCCCAAGAGACCCAGTACTTC
CASIESGTAQETQYF
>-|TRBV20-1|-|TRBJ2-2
TGCAGTGCTACGCAGGGTTTGAACACCGGGGAGCTGTTTTTT
CSATQGLNTGELFF
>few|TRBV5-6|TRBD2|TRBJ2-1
TGTGCCAGCAGCTCGGGGGGGACTAGCGGGAGTCGTATCGATGAGCAGTTCTTC
CASSSGGTSGSRIDEQFF
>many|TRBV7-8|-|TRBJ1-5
TGTGCCAGCAGCTTAGCCCCAGGGGACAGCAATCAGCCCCAGCATTTT
CASSLAPGDSNQPQHF
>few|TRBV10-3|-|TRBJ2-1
TGTGCCATCAGTGAGGTGGCCAGCGCCAGGGAGCAGTTCTTC
CAISEVASAREQFF
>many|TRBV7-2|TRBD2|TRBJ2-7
TGTGCCAGCAGCTTAGCGGCTAGCGGGAGGTACGAGCAGTACTTC
CASSLAASGRYEQYF
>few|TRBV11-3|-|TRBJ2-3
TGTGCCAGCAGCTTCACCGGGGGATCTGGAGATACGCAGTATTTT
CASSFTGGSGDTQYF
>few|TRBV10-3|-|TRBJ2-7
TGTGCCATCAGTGATCAGGGTTCGGGGGAGCAGTACTTC
CAISDQGSGEQYF
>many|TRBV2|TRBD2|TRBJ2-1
TGTGCCCGAGACTTTCTAGCGGGAGGCGGCAATGAGCAGTTCTTC
CARDFLAGGGNEQFF
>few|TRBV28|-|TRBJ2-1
TGTGCCAGCAGACCGGGGACGGTCTCCTACAATGAGCAGTTCTTC
CASRPGTVSYNEQFF
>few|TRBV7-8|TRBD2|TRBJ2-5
TGTGCCAGCAGCTCCCGGGGGGGCCTGGGACAAGAGACCCAGTACTTC
CASSSRGGLGQETQYF
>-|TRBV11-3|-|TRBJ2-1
TGTGCCAGCACCCCACTACTTTCCGGTAACAATGAGCAGTTCTTC
CASTPLLSGNNEQFF
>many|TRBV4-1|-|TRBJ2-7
TGCGCCAGCAGCCAAGATAGAGGGAGGACCTTTTACGAGCAGTACTTC
CASSQDRGRTFYEQYF
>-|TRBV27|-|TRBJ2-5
TGTGCCAGCAAGGGCGAACAGGGAAGGTTCACCCAGTACTTC
CASKGEQGRFTQYF